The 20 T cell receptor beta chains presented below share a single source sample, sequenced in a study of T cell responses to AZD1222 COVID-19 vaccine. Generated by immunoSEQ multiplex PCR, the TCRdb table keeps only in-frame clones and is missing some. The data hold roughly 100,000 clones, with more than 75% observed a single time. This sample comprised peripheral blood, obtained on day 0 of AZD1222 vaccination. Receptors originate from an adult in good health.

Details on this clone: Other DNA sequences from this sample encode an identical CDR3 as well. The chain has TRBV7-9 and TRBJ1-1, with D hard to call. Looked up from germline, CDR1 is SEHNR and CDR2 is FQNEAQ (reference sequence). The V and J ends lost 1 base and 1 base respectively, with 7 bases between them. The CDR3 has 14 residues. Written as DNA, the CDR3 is TGTGCCAGCAGCTTAGGGGCCAAGAACACTGAAGCTTTCTTT. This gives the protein CASSLGAKNTEAFF.

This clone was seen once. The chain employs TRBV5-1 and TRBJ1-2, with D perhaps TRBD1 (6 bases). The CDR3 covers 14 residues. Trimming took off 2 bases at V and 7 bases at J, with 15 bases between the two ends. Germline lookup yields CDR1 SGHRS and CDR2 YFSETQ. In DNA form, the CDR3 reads TGCGCCAGCAGCTTACCAGGGGAGGAGGGTGGCTACACCTTC. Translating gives CASSLPGEEGGYTF.

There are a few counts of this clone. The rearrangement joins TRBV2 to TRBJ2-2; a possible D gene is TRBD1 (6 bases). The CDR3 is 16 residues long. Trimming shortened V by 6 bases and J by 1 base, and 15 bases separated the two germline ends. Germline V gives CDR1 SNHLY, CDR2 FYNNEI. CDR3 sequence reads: CASSAVGARNTGELFF. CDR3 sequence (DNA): TGTGCCAGCAGCGCCGTGGGGGCGCGGAACACCGGGGAGCTGTTTTTT.

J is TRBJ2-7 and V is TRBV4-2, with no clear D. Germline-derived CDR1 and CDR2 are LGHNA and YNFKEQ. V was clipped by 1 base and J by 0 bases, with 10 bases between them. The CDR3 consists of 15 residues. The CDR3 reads CASSQGVGSSYEQYF. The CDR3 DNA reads TGTGCCAGCAGCCAAGGAGTGGGATCCTCCTACGAGCAGTACTTC.

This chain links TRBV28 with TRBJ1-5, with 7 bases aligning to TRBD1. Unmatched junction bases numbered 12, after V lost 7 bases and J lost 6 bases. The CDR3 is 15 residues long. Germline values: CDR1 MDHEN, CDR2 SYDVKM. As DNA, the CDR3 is TGTGCCAGCAATGGTTGGCAGGGGGACGGTCAGCCCCAGCATTTT. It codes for CASNGWQGDGQPQHF.

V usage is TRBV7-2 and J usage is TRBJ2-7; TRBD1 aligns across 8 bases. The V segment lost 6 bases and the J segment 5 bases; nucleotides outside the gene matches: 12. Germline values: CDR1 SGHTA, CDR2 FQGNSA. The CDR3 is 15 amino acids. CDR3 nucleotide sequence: TGTGCCAGCAGACCCCAGGGGGCTCAGTACCACGAGCAGTACTTC. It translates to CASRPQGAQYHEQYF.

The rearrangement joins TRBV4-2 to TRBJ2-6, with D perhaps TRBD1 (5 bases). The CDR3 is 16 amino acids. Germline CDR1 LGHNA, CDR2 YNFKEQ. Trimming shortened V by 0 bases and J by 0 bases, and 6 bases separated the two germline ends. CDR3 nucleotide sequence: TGTGCCAGCAGCCAAGACGACAGCTCTGGGGCCAACGTCCTGACTTTC. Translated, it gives CASSQDDSSGANVLTF.

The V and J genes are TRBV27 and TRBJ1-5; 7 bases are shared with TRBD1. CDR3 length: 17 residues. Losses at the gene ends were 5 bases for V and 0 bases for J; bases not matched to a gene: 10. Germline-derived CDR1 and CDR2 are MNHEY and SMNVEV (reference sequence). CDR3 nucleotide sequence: TGTGCCAGCAGTCGGCGTGGGACAGAGAATAGCAATCAGCCCCAGCATTTT. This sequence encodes CASSRRGTENSNQPQHF.

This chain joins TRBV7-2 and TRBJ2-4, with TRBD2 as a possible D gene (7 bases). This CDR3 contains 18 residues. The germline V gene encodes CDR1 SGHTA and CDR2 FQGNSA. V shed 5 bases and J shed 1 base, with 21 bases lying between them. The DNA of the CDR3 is TGTGCCAGCAGCGCCCGGGGGGCGGGAGTGGGGGCCAAAAACATTCAGTACTTC. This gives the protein CASSARGAGVGAKNIQYF.

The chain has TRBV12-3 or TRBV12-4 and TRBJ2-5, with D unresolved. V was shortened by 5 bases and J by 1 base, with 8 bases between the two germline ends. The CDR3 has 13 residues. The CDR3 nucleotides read TGTGCCAGCAGTCCCCATACCCAAGAGACCCAGTACTTC. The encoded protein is CASSPHTQETQYF.

The CDR3: CASSWVASGSFTDTQYF. The CDR3 nucleotides are TGTGCCAGCAGTTGGGTAGCTAGCGGGAGTTTCACAGATACGCAGTATTTT. This chain joins TRBV28 and TRBJ2-3; 10 nucleotides line up with TRBD2. The CDR3 sequence is 17 residues long. Germline CDR1 and CDR2: MDHEN and SYDVKM. J gave up 2 bases and V 4 bases, and 9 bases lay outside the gene matches.

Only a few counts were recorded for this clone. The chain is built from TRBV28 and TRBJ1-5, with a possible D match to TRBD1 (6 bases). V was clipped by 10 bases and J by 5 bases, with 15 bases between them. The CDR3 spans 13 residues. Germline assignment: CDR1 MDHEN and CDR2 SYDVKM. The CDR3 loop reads CAIRGGADQPQHF. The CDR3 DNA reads TGTGCCATTCGGGGGGGGGCTGATCAGCCCCAGCATTTT.

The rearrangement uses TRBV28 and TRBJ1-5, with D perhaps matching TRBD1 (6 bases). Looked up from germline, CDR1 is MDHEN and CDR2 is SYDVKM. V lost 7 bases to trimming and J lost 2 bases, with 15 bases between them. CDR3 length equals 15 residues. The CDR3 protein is CASKPGGRGNQPQHF. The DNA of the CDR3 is TGTGCCAGCAAACCCGGGGGGCGCGGCAATCAGCCCCAGCATTTT.

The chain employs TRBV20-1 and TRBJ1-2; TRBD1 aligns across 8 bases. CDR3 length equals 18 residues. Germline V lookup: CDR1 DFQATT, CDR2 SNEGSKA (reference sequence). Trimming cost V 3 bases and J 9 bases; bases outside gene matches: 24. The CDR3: CSASPRWYSGGRGPRYTF. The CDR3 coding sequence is TGCAGTGCTAGTCCTAGATGGTATTCAGGGGGCCGAGGTCCCCGCTACACCTTC.

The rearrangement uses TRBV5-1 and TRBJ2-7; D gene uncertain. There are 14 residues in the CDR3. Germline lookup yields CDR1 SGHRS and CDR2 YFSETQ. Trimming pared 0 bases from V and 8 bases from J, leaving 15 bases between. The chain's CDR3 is CASSLGWGTLKQYF. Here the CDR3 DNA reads TGCGCCAGCAGCTTGGGTTGGGGAACTCTCAAGCAGTACTTC.

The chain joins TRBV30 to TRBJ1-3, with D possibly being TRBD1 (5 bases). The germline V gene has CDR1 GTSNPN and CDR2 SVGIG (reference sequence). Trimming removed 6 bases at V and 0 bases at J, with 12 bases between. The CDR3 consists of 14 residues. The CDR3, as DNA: TGTGCCTGCGGGGAAGGGACCTCTGGAAACACCATATATTTT. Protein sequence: CACGEGTSGNTIYF.

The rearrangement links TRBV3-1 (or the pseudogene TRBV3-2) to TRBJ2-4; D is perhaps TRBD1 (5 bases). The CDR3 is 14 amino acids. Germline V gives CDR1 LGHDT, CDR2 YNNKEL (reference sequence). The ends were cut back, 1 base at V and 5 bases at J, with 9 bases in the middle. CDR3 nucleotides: TGTGCCAGCAGCCAAGGGGGCAACCAAAACATTCAGTACTTC. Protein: CASSQGGNQNIQYF.

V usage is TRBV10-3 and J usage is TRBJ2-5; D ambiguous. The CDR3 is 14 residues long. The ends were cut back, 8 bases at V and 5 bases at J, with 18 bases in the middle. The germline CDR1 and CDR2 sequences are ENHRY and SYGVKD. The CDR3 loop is CAIGESPGGETQYF. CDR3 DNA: TGTGCCATCGGAGAAAGCCCTGGTGGGGAGACCCAGTACTTC.

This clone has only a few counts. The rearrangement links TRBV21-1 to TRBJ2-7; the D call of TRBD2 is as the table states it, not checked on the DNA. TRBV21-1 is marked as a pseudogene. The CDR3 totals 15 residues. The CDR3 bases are TGTGCCAGCAGCGAGGAGGCATGGGAGCCGAGGGAGCAGTACTTC. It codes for CASSEEAWEPREQYF.

As DNA, the CDR3 is TGTGCCAGCAAACTTTGGGGGTTCCCCGACAATGAGCAGTTCTTC. As protein: CASKLWGFPDNEQFF. This sequence joins TRBV14 and TRBJ2-1; D tentatively fits TRBD1 or TRBD2 (5 bases each). The V and J ends lost 7 bases and 5 bases respectively, with 18 bases between them. The CDR3 runs to 15 residues. Germline-derived CDR1 and CDR2 are SGHDN and FVKESK. Looking up the rest from reference TRBV14 and TRBJ2-1 gives the full variable domain: EAGVTQFPSHSVIEKGQTVTLRCDPISGHDNLYWYRRVMGKEIKFLLHFVKESKQDESGMPNNRFLAERTGGTYSTLKVQPAELEDSGVYFCASKLWGFPDNEQFFGPGTRLTVL.